This passage covers 24 T cell receptor beta chains from one sample sequenced in a study of OX40 agonist ivuxolimab in advanced cancers. Assay used: immunoSEQ multiplex PCR; TCRdb lists only in-frame clones, some missing. This sample has tens of thousands of clones; 85% to 90% occur once, and the top ten carry around 6%. Material: CD4+ or CD8+ T cells sorted from blood, obtained in a trial of the OX40 agonist ivuxolimab. These receptors originate from an adult with an advanced solid tumor such as melanoma, head and neck, liver or kidney cancer.

The J gene is TRBJ2-5, the V gene TRBV15; no definite D call. CDR3 length: 13 amino acids. Germline values: CDR1 LNHNV, CDR2 YYDKDF (reference sequence). V was trimmed by 7 bases and J by 5 bases, leaving 14 bases between them. This CDR3 is CATIEYLGETQYF. The CDR3 DNA follows: TGTGCCACCATCGAATACCTCGGGGAGACCCAGTACTTC.

The chain combines TRBV5-6 with TRBJ2-3, with 7 bases that match TRBD2. In germline, CDR1 is SGHDT, CDR2 YYEEEE. The CDR3 has 17 amino acids. The V and J ends lost 4 bases and 6 bases, in that order; junction bases with no gene match: 17. As DNA, the CDR3 is TGTGCCAGCAGCCTGAGAGGGGCGGGAGACGTTTTTGATACGCAGTATTTT. This translates into CASSLRGAGDVFDTQYF. Looking up the rest from reference TRBV5-6 and TRBJ2-3 gives the full variable domain: DAGVTQSPTHLIKTRGQQVTLRCSPKSGHDTVSWYQQALGQGPQFIFQYYEEEERQRGNFPDRFSGHQFPNYSSELNVNALLLGDSALYLCASSLRGAGDVFDTQYFGPGTRLTVL.

The chain is built from TRBV29-1 and TRBJ1-1, with D uncertain. The CDR3 sequence is 11 residues long. Germline V CDR1 and CDR2: SQVTM, ANQGSEA. V gave up 4 bases and J gave up 5 bases, with 8 bases separating them. CDR3 in DNA: TGCAGCGTTGGCCGGCCTACTGAAGCTTTCTTT. It specifies CSVGRPTEAFF.

Concerning this clone: The junction and the germline gene differ at one end; a read error may be behind it. The chain joins TRBV5-4 to TRBJ1-2; D may be TRBD1 (5 bases). Per the germline V gene, CDR1 is SGHNT and CDR2 is YYREEE (reference sequence). The CDR3 totals 12 residues. This CDR3 reads CAGSFGQGGYTF. The CDR3 DNA sequence: TGTGCCGGCAGCTTCGGACAAGGGGGCTACACCTTC.

The chain has TRBV27 and TRBJ2-2; the match to TRBD2 covers 10 bases. The V gene's germline CDR1 is MNHEY and CDR2 SMNVEV (reference sequence). V dropped 7 bases and J dropped 6; count of bases not matched to a gene: 8. This CDR3 contains 15 residues. The CDR3 region is CASTLAGEGAGELFF. Written as DNA, the CDR3 is TGTGCCAGCACGCTAGCGGGAGAGGGGGCCGGGGAGCTGTTTTTT.

Only one count was recorded for this clone. The chain recombines TRBV7-9 with TRBJ2-2, with D possibly matching TRBD2 (6 bases). Trimming removed 5 bases at V and 6 bases at J, with 7 bases between. CDR3 size: 12 residues. Germline V gene data show CDR1 as SEHNR and CDR2 as FQNEAQ (reference sequence). The CDR3 region has the DNA TGTGCCAGCAGCCCGGGGGCCGGGGAGCTGTTTTTT. Translating gives CASSPGAGELFF.

The J gene is TRBJ2-1, the V gene TRBV4-3, with D possibly matching TRBD2 (7 bases). Germline assignment: CDR1 LGHNA and CDR2 YSLEER. The length of the CDR3 is 16 residues. Trimming shortened V by 4 bases and J by 2 bases, and 15 bases separated the two germline ends. The CDR3 here is CASSPGGLAAYNEQFF. The CDR3 bases are TGCGCCAGCAGCCCCGGGGGGCTAGCGGCCTACAATGAGCAGTTCTTC.

In nucleotides, the CDR3 is TGCAGCATCGCTTCCGGTGGGAGGGCGTACGAGCAGTACTTC. Translating it yields CSIASGGRAYEQYF. This chain uses TRBV29-1 with TRBJ2-7; TRBD2 agrees at 7 bases. V lost 8 bases, J lost 4 bases, and 14 bases stayed unmatched. Germline lookup yields CDR1 SQVTM and CDR2 ANQGSEA. The CDR3 covers 14 residues.

This chain joins TRBV7-9 and TRBJ2-2; 8 bases are shared with TRBD1. In germline, CDR1 is SEHNR, CDR2 FQNEAQ (reference sequence). The CDR3 runs 16 residues. V trimming: 3 bases; J trimming: 1 base; junction bases outside the gene matches: 4. The CDR3 protein is CASSLVGTGNTGELFF. In DNA, the CDR3 is TGTGCCAGCAGCTTGGTTGGGACAGGGAACACCGGGGAGCTGTTTTTT.

The rearrangement joins TRBV4-2 to TRBJ2-7; 7 bases line up with TRBD1. CDR1 is LGHNA and CDR2 is YNFKEQ in the germline V gene. The CDR3 spans 14 residues. The trim removed 0 bases at V and 2 bases at J, leaving 1 base unmatched. The CDR3, as DNA: TGTGCCAGCAGCCAAGAAGGACAGGCCTACGAGCAGTACTTC. This gives the protein CASSQEGQAYEQYF.

This clone was seen only a few times. The rearrangement links TRBV9 to TRBJ1-1, with D unresolved. Germline CDR1 and CDR2: SGDLS and YYNGEE. Trimming took off 0 bases at V and 3 bases at J, with 12 bases between the two ends. The length of the CDR3 is 15 residues. DNA for the CDR3: TGTGCCAGCAGCGTAGGAACAACGGAGGACACTGAAGCTTTCTTT. This sequence encodes CASSVGTTEDTEAFF.

This clone has only one observation. V and J are TRBV11-3 and TRBJ2-7; D is ambiguous. The CDR3 covers 12 residues. Trimming took 1 base from V and 6 from J, leaving 7 bases between them. The germline CDR1 and CDR2 sequences are SGHNT and YENEEA. The CDR3 region is CASSLGPGEQYF. CDR3 nucleotide sequence: TGTGCCAGCAGCTTAGGACCGGGCGAGCAGTACTTC.

The chain joins TRBV6-5 to TRBJ1-2, with 7 bases fitting TRBD1. V shed 6 bases and J 5 bases; nucleotides not matched to a gene: 6. This CDR3 has 13 residues. Germline CDR1 reads MNHEY; CDR2 reads SVGAGI. The CDR3 sequence is CASSPARGYGYTF. DNA of the CDR3: TGTGCCAGCAGCCCCGCCAGGGGGTATGGCTACACCTTC.

This chain connects TRBV21-1 to TRBJ2-1; the D segment call TRBD2 is taken from the table without a DNA check. TRBV21-1 is flagged as a pseudogene. The CDR3 extends over 15 amino acids. CDR3 bases: TGTGCCAGCAGCAAAGATCCAATACGGGTCAATGAGCAGTTCTTC. Its translation is CASSKDPIRVNEQFF.

V gene TRBV21-1 combines with J gene TRBJ2-1; the table assigns TRBD2, which was not confirmed against the DNA. TRBV21-1 is designated a pseudogene. The CDR3 totals 17 residues. CDR3: CASSKLRGGRFSNEQFF. As DNA, the CDR3 is TGTGCCAGCAGCAAATTGAGAGGCGGGAGGTTTTCCAATGAGCAGTTCTTC.

The chain links TRBV5-8 to TRBJ2-2, with 12 positions matching TRBD1. The J segment lost 7 bases and the V segment lost 4 bases, leaving 8 bases of the junction unmatched. There are 16 residues in the CDR3. Germline V gene data show CDR1 as SGHTS and CDR2 as YDEGEE. The CDR3: CASSLGQGALGGELFF. CDR3 nucleotide sequence: TGTGCCAGCAGCCTGGGACAGGGGGCGCTTGGCGGGGAGCTGTTTTTT.

This sequence joins TRBV5-4 and TRBJ2-1, with unresolved D. The CDR3 length is 10 residues. Germline lookup yields CDR1 SGHNT and CDR2 YYREEE (reference sequence). Trimming pared 10 bases from V and 9 bases from J, leaving 11 bases between. CDR3 nucleotides: TGTGCCTTATATCTGGGTGAGCAGTTCTTC. This sequence encodes CALYLGEQFF.

This clone was observed once. J is TRBJ2-4 and V is TRBV6-1; no clear D. V lost 5 bases and J 0 bases, leaving 5 bases between the germline ends. This CDR3 region has 13 residues. The germline CDR1 and CDR2 sequences are MNHNS and SASEGT. The CDR3 DNA reads TGTGCCAGCAGTTGGGGAGCCAAAAACATTCAGTACTTC. It translates to CASSWGAKNIQYF.

DNA of the CDR3: TGTGCCAGTAGTACAAGCGGGAGGGCCTCCTACGAGCAGTACTTC. Translation: CASSTSGRASYEQYF. This chain connects TRBV19 to TRBJ2-7, with 10 bases matching TRBD2. This CDR3 comprises 15 residues. Per the germline V gene, CDR1 is LNHDA and CDR2 is SQIVND (reference sequence). V was clipped by 4 bases and J by 0 bases; unmatched bases: 3.

The chain has TRBV29-1 and TRBJ2-6; perhaps D is TRBD1 or TRBD2 (5 bases each). The CDR3 loop spans 16 amino acids. Germline CDR1 is SQVTM and CDR2 is ANQGSEA. V shed 4 bases and J shed 0 bases, with 13 bases lying between them. CDR3 residues: CSVGGGFSSGANVLTF. In DNA form, the CDR3 reads TGCAGCGTTGGTGGGGGATTTAGCTCTGGGGCCAACGTCCTGACTTTC.

This clone has just one count. The chain couples TRBV6-5 to TRBJ2-1, with TRBD2 matching over 9 bases. In germline, CDR1 is MNHEY, CDR2 SVGAGI. The CDR3 is 16 amino acids. V gave up 0 bases and J gave up 4 bases; unmatched junction bases: 4. The DNA for the CDR3 is TGTGCCAGCAGTTACTCGCCTAGCGGGGAATACAATGAGCAGTTCTTC. Protein: CASSYSPSGEYNEQFF.

The V gene is TRBV30, the J gene TRBJ1-1, with TRBD1 as a possible D gene (6 bases). This CDR3 contains 12 residues. The germline V gene has CDR1 GTSNPN and CDR2 SVGIG (reference sequence). Trimming removed 4 bases at V and 6 bases at J, with 12 bases between. The CDR3 DNA is TGTGCCTGGACCCTAGGGGGGCCTGAAGCTTTCTTT. Its translation is CAWTLGGPEAFF.

The V gene is TRBV4-2, the J gene TRBJ2-1; 10 bases fit TRBD1. V shed 4 bases and J 6 bases; nucleotides not matched to a gene: 6. The CDR3 has 15 amino acids. The V gene's germline CDR1 is LGHNA and CDR2 YNFKEQ. CDR3 DNA: TGTGCCAGCAGCCCAGGTGGGACAGGGGCCAATGAGCAGTTCTTC. Translation gives CASSPGGTGANEQFF.

The gene calls are TRBV30 and TRBJ1-5, with D hard to call. The CDR3 contains 14 residues. V lost 0 bases, J lost 0 bases, and 6 bases lay in between. Germline values: CDR1 GTSNPN, CDR2 SVGIG (reference sequence). The CDR3 here is CAWSVGYSNQPQHF. DNA of the CDR3: TGTGCCTGGAGTGTGGGGTATAGCAATCAGCCCCAGCATTTT.